A single sample is the source of the 21 T cell receptor beta chains below, sequenced in a study of CXCR3-negative and CXCR3-positive naive CD8 T cells. UMI labels and 5' RACE were used to prepare the TRB cDNA libraries. TCRdb processed the 5' RACE reads again and assigns one entry to each CDR3 protein, with no DNA. Here the sample table reports roughly 28,000 distinct CDR3 sequences. The sequenced sample was memory CD8+ T cells from blood. The receptors here all came from a human donor in good health. Some clones in this sample may be carry-over from other donors' samples.

The rearrangement joins TRBV15 to TRBJ2-3. This CDR3 is built from 14 residues. CDR1 and CDR2 from the germline V gene are LNHNV and YYDKDF (reference sequence). The CDR3 loop is CATSTEAITDTQYF.

The chain links TRBV11-2 to TRBJ2-2; TCRdb designates TRBD1, a call that cannot be tested without DNA. CDR1 is SGHAT and CDR2 is FQNNGV in the germline V gene. CDR3 size: 19 residues. CDR3 region: CASSLDQGAPWRNTGELFF.

This chain joins TRBV19 and TRBJ2-5. The CDR3 totals 14 residues. Germline values: CDR1 LNHDA, CDR2 SQIVND (reference sequence). CDR3 region: CASSDPGSQETQYF.

The chain combines TRBV4-3 with TRBJ2-1; TCRdb names TRBD1, which stays unverified in the absence of DNA. This CDR3 is built from 17 residues. CDR1 LGHNA and CDR2 YSLEER come from the germline V gene. The CDR3 sequence: CASSQEAGGISYNEQFF.

V usage is TRBV29-1 and J usage is TRBJ1-2. This CDR3 has 12 amino acids. Germline-derived CDR1 and CDR2 are SQVTM and ANQGSEA. The CDR3 sequence: CSVGGNDYGYTF.

The V and J genes are TRBV5-1 and TRBJ1-2; lacking DNA, the TRBD1 call made by TCRdb goes unchecked. This CDR3 spans 14 amino acids. Germline V gene lookup returns CDR1 SGHRS and CDR2 YFSETQ. This CDR3 reads CASSLEFGTADYTF.

This rearrangement joins TRBV2 to TRBJ1-3. Germline-derived CDR1 and CDR2 are SNHLY and FYNNEI. The CDR3 sequence is 14 residues long. CDR3 loop: CASSEVGSGNTIYF.

The CDR3 protein is CASSLVGGYTEAFF. V gene TRBV7-2 combines with J gene TRBJ1-1; with no DNA, the TCRdb D assignment of TRBD1 cannot be verified. In germline, CDR1 is SGHTA, CDR2 FQGNSA. CDR3 size: 14 residues.

The chain carries TRBV29-1 and TRBJ1-1; as DNA is missing, the TRBD1 call by TCRdb cannot be tested. Germline CDR1 is SQVTM and CDR2 is ANQGSEA. The CDR3 is 12 residues long. This chain's CDR3 is CSSSQGETEAFF.

The chain links TRBV20-1 to TRBJ1-2; checking the TCRdb D call of TRBD1 is not possible without DNA. The germline CDR1 and CDR2 sequences are DFQATT and SNEGSKA (reference sequence). This CDR3 region has 14 residues. CDR3 residues: CSARTERFNYGYTF.

This chain's CDR3 is CASSYPNEQFF. The rearrangement uses TRBV6-2 or TRBV6-3 and TRBJ2-1. This CDR3 is 11 amino acids long. Germline assignment: CDR1 MNHEY and CDR2 SVGEGT.

The chain is built from TRBV2 and TRBJ2-1; the D call of TRBD2 rests on TCRdb alone, since no DNA is present to check it. Germline V lookup: CDR1 SNHLY, CDR2 FYNNEI. CDR3 size: 14 residues. CDR3: CASGSGGPYNEQFF.

The gene calls are TRBV5-1 and TRBJ2-7; no DNA is available, so the TRBD2 call from TCRdb remains unchecked. CDR1 is SGHRS and CDR2 is YFSETQ in the germline V gene. The CDR3 extends over 15 amino acids. The CDR3 protein is CASSYRRGPPDEQYF.

The V and J genes are TRBV5-6 and TRBJ2-1. This CDR3 contains 15 residues. CDR1 is SGHDT, CDR2 YYEEEE, per germline. The CDR3 sequence is CASSLGRVDKNEQFF.

The chain couples TRBV7-8 to TRBJ2-7; TCRdb indicates TRBD1, and absent DNA this call remains unverified. This CDR3 has 14 residues. The V gene's germline CDR1 is SGHVS and CDR2 FQNEAQ. CDR3 sequence: CASCRRGLSYEQYF.

This chain joins TRBV10-3 and TRBJ1-2. Germline CDR1 is ENHRY and CDR2 is SYGVKD. The CDR3 covers 13 residues. The chain's CDR3 is CAISEGTVYGYTF.

The chain recombines TRBV12-3 or TRBV12-4 with TRBJ1-2. CDR3 length: 14 residues. CDR3 protein: CASSFGRGFYGYTF.

The chain is built from TRBV7-2 and TRBJ2-3; checking the TCRdb D call of TRBD2 is not possible without DNA. CDR3 size: 15 residues. Germline values: CDR1 SGHTA, CDR2 FQGNSA. CDR3 amino acids: CASSFNSGVADTQYF.

The chain joins TRBV4-2 to TRBJ2-7; without DNA, the TCRdb call of TRBD1 cannot be checked. The CDR3 totals 16 residues. From germline, CDR1 is LGHNA and CDR2 YNFKEQ. The CDR3 spells CASSHVRGAVLNEQYF.

V and J are TRBV6-5 and TRBJ2-3; the TRBD1 assignment by TCRdb is unverifiable without DNA. Germline-derived CDR1 and CDR2 are MNHEY and SVGAGI. There are 16 residues in the CDR3. CDR3 in amino acids: CASSQAPDRATDTQYF.

The chain is built from TRBV2 and TRBJ2-3; no DNA is available, so the TRBD2 call from TCRdb remains unchecked. CDR1 is SNHLY, CDR2 FYNNEI, per germline. This CDR3 contains 14 residues. The chain's CDR3 is CATPLWGDGDTQYF.